The clone carrying this TCR beta chain appeared a few times. Its cognate antigen is unknown. Each library that profiled naive CD8 cells came from roughly 18,000 to 920,000 sorted cells with 10%, 30% or 50% RNA. This specimen belongs to a study of molecular identifiers for immune sequencing clone quantification. Study at large: The replicate experiment used RNA from 20,000 or 100,000 naive CD8 cells. This RNA was split into five aliquots, and four of them were sequenced.

Study-wide points: In a background of about 1 million naive cells, spiked Jurkat TCR RNA from one cell was reportedly detectable.

Previously described methods and listed TCR primers were employed for the bulk TCR libraries. TCRdb re-called the PCR reads with MiXCR, one entry per CDR3 protein. The repertoire has about 320,000 distinct CDR3 sequences, under 25% of them found once; the top ten carry 0.74%. Sequenced material: naive CD8+ T cells from blood, with Jurkat cell RNA spiked in. Described subset: FACS-sorted CD8+CD4-CCR7+CD45RA+ naive T cells. This clonotype originated in a human donor in good health. Some libraries in this study had Jurkat cell RNA spiked in.

CDR3: CASSIAASSYNEQFF. The CDR3 DNA reads as TGTGCCAGTAGTATTGCGGCCAGCTCCTACAATGAGCAGTTCTTC. V gene TRBV19 combines with J gene TRBJ2-1; D is uncertain. CDR1 and CDR2 (germline): LNHDA, SQIVND (reference sequence). Trimming cost V 3 bases and J 0 bases, with 9 bases left between them. The CDR3 has 15 residues.